One sample yielded the 10 T cell receptor beta chains listed below, sequenced in a study of beta chain features in type 1 diabetes. Study findings and constraints: Patients with Type 1 diabetes showed moderately but significantly shorter TCRB CDR3s in all four CD4+ subsets.

The investigators reverse transcribed all of the isolated RNA, so they sequenced expressed TCRB transcripts. Method: immunoSEQ multiplex PCR; TCRdb's copy keeps in-frame clones and lacks some. The sample yields hundreds of thousands of clones, more than 12% seen once. Their target antigens are unknown. The sequenced sample consisted of naive CD4+ T cells from blood. The receptors shown here come from a man aged 18 to 30 with type 1 diabetes.

The chain joins TRBV4-3 to TRBJ1-1, with D possibly matching TRBD1 (6 bases). The germline V gene has CDR1 LGHNA and CDR2 YSLEER. Trimming took 4 bases from V and 2 from J, leaving 14 bases between them. The CDR3 is made up of 15 amino acids. For the CDR3, the DNA is TGCGCCAGCAGCCGCCAGACAGGCCAAAACACTGAAGCTTTCTTT. This sequence encodes CASSRQTGQNTEAFF.

The chain recombines TRBV19 with TRBJ2-6, with D possibly matching TRBD2 (5 bases). Per germline, CDR1 LNHDA and CDR2 SQIVND (reference sequence). This CDR3 has 14 amino acids. The V end lost 7 bases, the J end lost 3 bases, and 10 bases lay between the germline ends. CDR3 loop: CASIEGGGANVLTF. The CDR3 DNA follows: TGTGCCAGTATCGAGGGTGGTGGGGCCAACGTCCTGACTTTC.

A few counts support this clone. V gene TRBV10-3 combines with J gene TRBJ2-1; D call uncertain. This CDR3 is built from 11 residues. Germline V gene data show CDR1 as ENHRY and CDR2 as SYGVKD. V shed 2 bases and J shed 5 bases, with 1 base lying between them. DNA of the CDR3: TGTGCCATCAGTGAGCACAATGAGCAGTTCTTC. The encoded protein is CAISEHNEQFF.

The chain joins TRBV7-9 to TRBJ2-1, with D hard to call. Trimming removed 1 base from V and 9 bases from J, with 7 bases in between. This CDR3 has 12 residues. CDR1 and CDR2 from the germline V gene are SEHNR and FQNEAQ (reference sequence). The CDR3 DNA follows: TGTGCCAGCAGCTTAGGAGAAGGTGAGCAGTTCTTC. Its protein product is CASSLGEGEQFF.

This clone was observed a handful of times. CDR3 protein: CASSQASSYGYTF. For the CDR3, the DNA is TGTGCCAGCAGCCAAGCGTCCAGCTATGGCTACACCTTC. V is TRBV14 and J is TRBJ1-2; no clear D gene. Trimming took off 1 base at V and 4 bases at J, with 7 bases between the two ends. The germline CDR1 and CDR2 sequences are SGHDN and FVKESK. The CDR3 contains 13 residues.

The CDR3 DNA follows: TGTGCCAGCAGCTTAGCGACAGGTGGCACTGAAGCTTTCTTT. It translates to CASSLATGGTEAFF. This rearrangement joins TRBV7-2 to TRBJ1-1, with a tentative D call TRBD1 (6 bases). The CDR3 length is 14 residues. The germline V and J ends were trimmed by 0 bases and 4 bases, with 9 bases remaining between them. CDR1 is SGHTA and CDR2 is FQGNSA in the germline V gene.

The chain employs TRBV6-1 and TRBJ1-6; D is possibly TRBD1 (6 bases). The germline V gene encodes CDR1 MNHNS and CDR2 SASEGT. The CDR3 sequence is 14 residues long. Trimming removed 9 bases from V and 9 bases from J, with 18 bases in between. The CDR3 sequence: CASVQGSGISPLHF. CDR3 in DNA: TGTGCCAGTGTACAGGGCTCGGGAATTTCACCCCTCCACTTT.

This clone was detected only a few times. The CDR3 DNA sequence: TGTGCCAGCAGTTACTCTCCTCATGTCGGGGAGACCCAGTACTTC. This translates into CASSYSPHVGETQYF. The rearrangement uses TRBV6-5 and TRBJ2-5; no firm D call. The CDR3 length is 15 residues. Germline V gives CDR1 MNHEY, CDR2 SVGAGI. V was cut by 0 bases and J by 5 bases, with 13 bases left in between.

The chain carries TRBV7-9 and TRBJ2-4, with TRBD1 identical over 9 bases. The CDR3 has 16 residues. Germline CDR1 SEHNR, CDR2 FQNEAQ (reference sequence). The ends lost 1 base at V and 7 bases at J; junction bases unmatched: 8. The CDR3 region has the DNA TGTGCCAGCAGCTTAGACTCGGGACAGGGTATGAACATTCAGTACTTC. This translates into CASSLDSGQGMNIQYF.

This clone was picked up a small number of times. The genes are TRBV4-1 and TRBJ2-1; D may be TRBD1 (6 bases). CDR3 size: 16 residues. Germline V gene data show CDR1 as MGHRA and CDR2 as YSYEKL. Trimming cost V 4 bases and J 6 bases, with 19 bases left between them. CDR3 sequence (DNA): TGCGCCAGCAGCCCAGGCAGAGGGGGTAGAACCAATGAGCAGTTCTTC. This translates into CASSPGRGGRTNEQFF.